The 7 T cell receptor beta chains given below trace back to one sample, sequenced in a study of T cells in Graves' hyperthyroidism and ophthalmopathy. Researchers amplified the TCR beta CDR3 regions from RNA transcripts. TCR CDR3 underwent first-round RT-PCR with the HTBI primer set. TCRdb reprocessed the multiplex PCR reads with MiXCR, giving one entry per CDR3 protein. This table has roughly 530,000 distinct CDR3 sequences, over 15% appearing once. The material sequenced was blood. These receptors were obtained from a woman aged 18-29 years with Graves' ophthalmopathy.

V usage is TRBV5-1 and J usage is TRBJ1-4, with 8 bases matching TRBD1. CDR3 length equals 14 residues. V trimming: 3 bases; J trimming: 8 bases; junction bases outside the gene matches: 6. The V gene's germline CDR1 is SGHRS and CDR2 YFSETQ. Here the CDR3 reads CASSSDRVGEKLFF. The CDR3 DNA sequence: TGCGCCAGCAGCTCGGACAGGGTAGGAGAAAAACTGTTTTTT.

This clonotype appeared many times. The genes are TRBV2 and TRBJ1-1, with D possibly TRBD1 on 5 matching bases. Germline CDR1 and CDR2: SNHLY and FYNNEI. The V gene lost 4 bases and the J gene lost 1 base, with 13 bases spanning the gap. The CDR3 is 15 amino acids. The DNA of the CDR3 is TGTGCCAGCAGTGTCTCTAGGGGCGCGAACACTGAAGCTTTCTTT. Amino acids: CASSVSRGANTEAFF. The entire variable domain, with the rest obtained from reference TRBV2 and TRBJ1-1, is as follows: EPEVTQTPSHQVTQMGQEVILRCVPISNHLYFYWYRQILGQKVEFLVSFYNNEISEKSEIFDDQFSVERPDGSNFTLKIRSTKLEDSAMYFCASSVSRGANTEAFFGQGTRLTVV.

In this sample, this clonotype turned up once. A much larger clone is a single base away; this may be a read error. The chain uses TRBV28 and TRBJ1-1; the D is unclear. CDR1 MDHEN and CDR2 SYDVKM come from the germline V gene. The CDR3 is made up of 15 amino acids. CDR3 coding DNA: TGTTCCAGCAGTTTGTCTAGTACCGAGAACACTGAAGCTTTCTTT. Translated: CSSSLSSTENTEAFF.

The chain combines TRBV4-1 with TRBJ2-7, with D perhaps matching TRBD2 (6 bases). V was cut by 4 bases and J by 6 bases, with 16 bases left in between. This CDR3 has 14 amino acids. Germline V CDR1 and CDR2: MGHRA, YSYEKL. The CDR3 nucleotides read TGCGCCAGCAGCCTGGGAAAAGAGGAGGGCGAGCAGTACTTC. Amino acid sequence: CASSLGKEEGEQYF.

This clonotype has ten or more counts. This rearrangement joins TRBV12-3 or TRBV12-4 to TRBJ1-5; D call uncertain. The V and J ends lost 6 bases and 1 base respectively, with 13 bases between them. This CDR3 comprises 15 residues. This CDR3 reads CASSQIIGSNQPQHF. CDR3 coding DNA: TGTGCCAGCAGCCAAATCATAGGGAGCAATCAGCCCCAGCATTTT.

This clonotype has a count of ten or more. V and J are TRBV2 and TRBJ1-5; 7 nucleotides line up with TRBD1. J was trimmed by 6 bases and V by 3 bases; bases with no gene match: 2. Germline V gene lookup returns CDR1 SNHLY and CDR2 FYNNEI. The CDR3 runs to 13 residues. This CDR3 reads CASSDRGFQPQHF. CDR3 nucleotides: TGTGCCAGCAGTGACAGGGGGTTTCAGCCCCAGCATTTT.

This chain joins TRBV20-1 and TRBJ2-7; no clear D. The germline V gene has CDR1 DFQATT and CDR2 SNEGSKA (reference sequence). The CDR3 has 14 residues. The germline V and J ends were trimmed by 4 bases and 1 base, with 14 bases remaining between them. The CDR3 DNA reads as TGCAGTGCTACCGCTCGGGCGGCATCCTACGAGCAGTACTTC. Residues: CSATARAASYEQYF.